This passage covers 27 T cell receptor beta chains from one sample sequenced in a study of cytomegalovirus exposure and HLA in healthy donors. The PCR was carried out with 60 Vbeta primers and 13 Jbeta primers. Assay: immunoSEQ multiplex PCR; the TCRdb copy retains only in-frame clones and omits some. This sample's table has 45,000 or so clones. The sample was PBMCs. These receptors were taken from a male donor in good health and CMV-seronegative.

The chain combines TRBV23-1 with TRBJ1-6; perhaps TRBD1 as D (6 bases). TRBV23-1 is filed as an ORF, its function uncertain. V dropped 7 bases and J dropped 8 bases, with 21 bases sitting between them. The CDR3 runs to 16 residues. The DNA for the CDR3 is TGCGCCAGCATCCTGAACCCGAGGGGGACGCATTCACCCCTCCACTTT. This translates into CASILNPRGTHSPLHF.

This chain links TRBV30 with TRBJ1-2; possible D gene TRBD1, 6 bases. This CDR3 comprises 14 residues. In germline, CDR1 is GTSNPN, CDR2 SVGIG (reference sequence). The germline V and J ends were trimmed by 3 bases and 1 base, with 12 bases remaining between them. The CDR3 region is CAWSLRGFNYGYTF. The CDR3 region has the DNA TGTGCCTGGAGCCTGAGGGGGTTTAACTATGGCTACACCTTC.

The gene calls are TRBV5-6 and TRBJ1-2; 9 nucleotides agree with TRBD1. The CDR3 extends over 16 amino acids. Germline V gene data show CDR1 as SGHDT and CDR2 as YYEEEE. The ends lost 4 bases at V and 0 bases at J; junction bases unmatched: 7. The CDR3 is CASSPLGQGPNYGYTF. The DNA of the CDR3 is TGTGCCAGCAGCCCGCTGGGACAGGGCCCTAACTATGGCTACACCTTC. Looking up the rest from reference TRBV5-6 and TRBJ1-2 gives the full variable domain: DAGVTQSPTHLIKTRGQQVTLRCSPKSGHDTVSWYQQALGQGPQFIFQYYEEEERQRGNFPDRFSGHQFPNYSSELNVNALLLGDSALYLCASSPLGQGPNYGYTFGSGTRLTVV.

This sequence joins TRBV6-5 and TRBJ2-7, with D possibly being TRBD2 (6 bases). V dropped 6 bases and J dropped 6 bases, with 15 bases sitting between them. The germline gives CDR1 MNHEY, CDR2 SVGAGI. The CDR3 sequence is 13 residues long. The CDR3 DNA follows: TGTGCCAGCAGGAGGGGACTCACGGGCGAGCAGTACTTC. Translation gives CASRRGLTGEQYF.

The rearrangement joins TRBV11-3 to TRBJ2-7, with 9 bases fitting TRBD1. The trim removed 4 bases at V and 4 bases at J, leaving 8 bases unmatched. Germline V CDR1 and CDR2: SGHNT, YENEEA. This CDR3 has 15 amino acids. The CDR3: CASSSYTGTGYEQYF. DNA of the CDR3: TGTGCCAGCAGCTCTTACACCGGGACAGGGTACGAGCAGTACTTC. Full variable domain (rest looked up from reference TRBV11-3 and TRBJ2-7): EAGVVQSPRYKIIEKKQPVAFWCNPISGHNTLYWYLQNLGQGPELLIRYENEEAVDDSQLPKDRFSAERLKGVDSTLKIQPAELGDSAVYLCASSSYTGTGYEQYFGPGTRLTVT.

V usage is TRBV6-5 and J usage is TRBJ2-7, with D perhaps matching TRBD1 (6 bases). Trimming removed 0 bases from V and 3 bases from J, with 9 bases in between. Germline V gene sequence: CDR1 MNHEY, CDR2 SVGAGI. The CDR3 spans 14 residues. CDR3 amino acids: CASSYSGHNYEQYF. The CDR3 nucleotides read TGTGCCAGCAGTTACTCGGGACACAACTACGAGCAGTACTTC.

The rearrangement joins TRBV7-6 to TRBJ2-3, with D unclear. This CDR3 region has 12 residues. Germline values: CDR1 SGHVS, CDR2 FNYEAQ. Trimming removed 5 bases at V and 7 bases at J, with 10 bases between. The CDR3 DNA is TGTGCCAGCAGCCGAACGGAGAATACGCAGTATTTT. Its translation is CASSRTENTQYF.

The chain combines TRBV19 with TRBJ1-2, with D perhaps matching TRBD1 (5 bases). V dropped 7 bases and J dropped 3 bases, with 15 bases sitting between them. Germline CDR1 LNHDA, CDR2 SQIVND (reference sequence). This CDR3 has 14 residues. The CDR3 region is CASTGPGSDYGYTF. In DNA, the CDR3 is TGTGCCAGTACAGGGCCTGGTTCGGACTATGGCTACACCTTC.

CDR3 in amino acids: CASRRGTSTDTQYF. The CDR3 nucleotides are TGTGCCAGCAGGCGGGGAACTAGCACAGATACGCAGTATTTT. This chain connects TRBV6-5 to TRBJ2-3, with TRBD2 as a possible D gene (6 bases). Germline lookup yields CDR1 MNHEY and CDR2 SVGAGI. Trimming removed 6 bases from V and 0 bases from J, with 10 bases in between. The CDR3 loop spans 14 amino acids.

The chain combines TRBV12-5 with TRBJ2-2, with D possibly TRBD1 on 7 matching bases. The CDR3 covers 15 residues. V was shortened by 2 bases and J by 6 bases, with 13 bases between the two germline ends. Germline loops: CDR1 LGHNT, CDR2 FRNRAP. CDR3 coding DNA: TGTGCTAGTGGTTTGTACAGGGGCGGGGCCGGGGAGCTGTTTTTT. Protein: CASGLYRGGAGELFF.

The chain recombines TRBV7-6 with TRBJ2-3, with 10 positions matching TRBD2. Germline trimming cut 4 bases from V and 1 base from J; bases unmatched to any gene: 8. The CDR3 has 17 residues. Germline V lookup: CDR1 SGHVS, CDR2 FNYEAQ. The CDR3 DNA sequence: TGTGCCAGCAGCTCCCCCCACACTAGCGGGGGCACAGATACGCAGTATTTT. Residues: CASSSPHTSGGTDTQYF.

The rearrangement joins TRBV30 to TRBJ2-2; weak D call: TRBD1 (5 bases). CDR3 length: 14 amino acids. CDR1 is GTSNPN, CDR2 SVGIG, per germline (reference sequence). V lost 2 bases and J 6 bases, leaving 13 bases between the germline ends. The CDR3 sequence: CAWSRKGVPGELFF. Here the CDR3 DNA reads TGTGCCTGGAGTAGGAAAGGGGTACCCGGGGAGCTGTTTTTT. The variable domain in full, completed from reference TRBV30 and TRBJ2-2, reads SQTIHQWPATLVQPVGSPLSLECTVEGTSNPNLYWYRQAAGRGLQLLFYSVGIGQISSEVPQNLSASRPQDRQFILSSKKLLLSDSGFYLCAWSRKGVPGELFFGEGSRLTVL.

The chain uses TRBV18 and TRBJ2-5, with 14 bases matching TRBD2. Germline V gene sequence: CDR1 KGHSH, CDR2 LQKENI. The V segment lost 3 bases and the J segment 4 bases; nucleotides outside the gene matches: 4. This CDR3 has 16 amino acids. The CDR3 protein is CASSPRTSGGTETQYF. CDR3 DNA: TGTGCCAGCTCACCCAGGACTAGCGGGGGGACAGAGACCCAGTACTTC.

Written as DNA, the CDR3 is TGCGCCAGCAGCCAAGAGACTAGCGGGGGGGGTCGGGAGACCCAGTACTTC. It is translated as CASSQETSGGGRETQYF. The chain couples TRBV4-3 to TRBJ2-5, with 14 bases lining up with TRBD2. CDR1 LGHNA and CDR2 YSLEER come from the germline V gene. J was trimmed by 5 bases and V by 0 bases; bases with no gene match: 5. The CDR3 extends over 17 amino acids.

J is TRBJ1-1 and V is TRBV6-6, with D perhaps matching TRBD1 (6 bases). The CDR3 is 13 residues long. Trimming pared 5 bases from V and 8 bases from J, leaving 15 bases between. Germline V CDR1 and CDR2: MNHNY, SVGAGI (reference sequence). The CDR3 reads CASSRDRMGEAFF. The CDR3 DNA reads TGTGCCAGCAGTCGCGACAGGATGGGGGAAGCTTTCTTT.

The chain links TRBV5-1 to TRBJ1-5, with TRBD1 as a possible D gene (5 bases). This CDR3 has 15 amino acids. Trimming removed 0 bases at V and 0 bases at J, with 7 bases between. Germline loops: CDR1 SGHRS, CDR2 YFSETQ. CDR3 DNA: TGCGCCAGCAGCTTGGCAGGGTATAGCAATCAGCCCCAGCATTTT. Translated, it gives CASSLAGYSNQPQHF.

This chain connects TRBV7-9 to TRBJ2-5, with D possibly being TRBD1 (6 bases). The CDR3 sequence is 15 residues long. Trimming shortened V by 3 bases and J by 5 bases, and 16 bases separated the two germline ends. CDR1 SEHNR and CDR2 FQNEAQ come from the germline V gene (reference sequence). CDR3 loop: CASSFHRDVGETQYF. The CDR3 DNA reads TGTGCCAGCAGCTTTCACAGGGACGTGGGGGAGACCCAGTACTTC. Full variable domain (missing parts from reference TRBV7-9 and TRBJ2-5): DTGVSQNPRHKITKRGQNVTFRCDPISEHNRLYWYRQTLGQGPEFLTYFQNEAQLEKSRLLSDRFSAERPKGSFSTLEIQRTEQGDSAMYLCASSFHRDVGETQYFGPGTRLLVL.

The chain couples TRBV4-1 to TRBJ2-1; a possible D gene is TRBD2 (5 bases). Germline CDR1 and CDR2: MGHRA and YSYEKL. V was trimmed by 3 bases and J by 3 bases, leaving 6 bases between them. This CDR3 region has 13 residues. The CDR3 protein is CASSQRVYNEQFF. Written as DNA, the CDR3 is TGCGCCAGCAGCCAGAGGGTCTACAATGAGCAGTTCTTC.

This rearrangement joins TRBV2 to TRBJ1-2, with 7 bases matching TRBD1. The CDR3 runs to 14 residues. Germline V gives CDR1 SNHLY, CDR2 FYNNEI. The ends lost 6 bases at V and 3 bases at J; junction bases unmatched: 7. The CDR3, as DNA: TGTGCCAGCAGCGGACAGGAATGGGACTATGGCTACACCTTC. It translates to CASSGQEWDYGYTF.

The chain couples TRBV4-1 to TRBJ1-1; 8 bases line up with TRBD1. With V trimmed by 0 bases and J by 9 bases, 12 bases remained unmatched. The CDR3 is made up of 16 amino acids. Germline V lookup: CDR1 MGHRA, CDR2 YSYEKL. CDR3 nucleotide sequence: TGCGCCAGCAGCCAAGATCATGGGCAGGGGGCGACCAAAGCTTTCTTT. Translation gives CASSQDHGQGATKAFF.

V and J are TRBV7-3 and TRBJ2-3; TRBD1 agrees at 8 bases. The length of the CDR3 is 14 residues. Germline values: CDR1 SGHTA, CDR2 FQGTGA. The trim removed 1 base at V and 5 bases at J, leaving 2 bases unmatched. The CDR3 spells CASSLRQGLDTQYF. CDR3 coding DNA: TGTGCCAGCAGCTTAAGACAGGGGTTAGATACGCAGTATTTT.

This rearrangement joins TRBV18 to TRBJ1-1; D is ambiguous. The CDR3 consists of 14 residues. With 1 base removed from V and 3 bases from J, the gap between germline ends came to 9 bases. Germline CDR1 KGHSH, CDR2 LQKENI. The CDR3 is CASSPQGGDTEAFF. CDR3 nucleotide sequence: TGTGCCAGCTCACCACAGGGAGGAGACACTGAAGCTTTCTTT.

The rearrangement joins TRBV7-9 to TRBJ1-1, with 8 bases identical to TRBD1. The CDR3 has 13 residues. CDR1 and CDR2 from the germline V gene are SEHNR and FQNEAQ (reference sequence). The V and J ends lost 5 bases and 11 bases, in that order; junction bases with no gene match: 10. Here the CDR3 DNA reads TGTGCCAGCAGCCTCGGACAGGGCGCGGGGGCTTTCTTT. Encoded protein: CASSLGQGAGAFF.

The CDR3 loop is CASSIRGGWNSPLHF. The CDR3 coding sequence is TGTGCCAGTAGTATCCGGGGGGGCTGGAATTCACCCCTCCACTTT. The genes are TRBV19 and TRBJ1-6; possibly TRBD1 for D (6 bases). Between the trimmed V and J ends, which lost 3 bases and 7 bases, there was a span of 13 bases. Germline V CDR1 and CDR2: LNHDA, SQIVND (reference sequence). The CDR3 spans 15 residues.

The chain employs TRBV30 and TRBJ1-1; 7 bases fit TRBD1. With 2 bases clipped from V and 0 bases from J, the junction kept 9 bases outside the gene matches. Germline loops: CDR1 GTSNPN, CDR2 SVGIG (reference sequence). The CDR3 sequence is 16 residues long. CDR3 nucleotide sequence: TGTGCCTGGAGTCTCCGGACAGGCAATTTGAACACTGAAGCTTTCTTT. This gives the protein CAWSLRTGNLNTEAFF.

V and J are TRBV25-1 and TRBJ1-1; D is unclear. CDR1 and CDR2 (germline): MGHDK, SYGVNS. V gave up 2 bases and J gave up 7 bases, with 8 bases separating them. This CDR3 has 12 amino acids. CDR3 protein: CASSERENEAFF. The CDR3 nucleotides read TGTGCCAGCAGTGAACGAGAGAATGAAGCTTTCTTT.

The chain is built from TRBV7-2 and TRBJ1-5; D may be TRBD1 (5 bases). The CDR3 contains 15 residues. The germline gives CDR1 SGHTA, CDR2 FQGNSA. Trimming removed 1 base at V and 3 bases at J, with 10 bases between. CDR3 sequence: CASSLEGAINQPQHF. The CDR3 nucleotides are TGTGCCAGCAGCTTAGAAGGGGCCATCAATCAGCCCCAGCATTTT.